This T cell receptor beta chain was recovered during a study of blood T cells in healthy people across ages. Study at large: Template-switching capture recovered about one barcoded beta molecule per two T cells.

This clonotype was counted a single time. Through a sample-barcoded 5' primer and a J-beta primer mix, a second PCR was run for roughly 6 to 11 cycles. Each cDNA molecule was tagged by a template-switch adaptor with 12 random nucleotides. Sequencing of every sample gave 2.5 million or more CDR3-containing paired-end reads. MiXCR, applied by TCRdb to the 5' RACE reads, yields one record per CDR3 protein. This table holds over 1,500,000 distinct CDR3 sequences, about 50% found once. The sequence derives from a woman aged 40 to 49 in good health. Source material: blood.

In DNA, the CDR3 is TGTGCCAGCAGTTTGCAGGGTATGGTATGCACAGATACGCAGTATTTT. It codes for CASSLQGMVCTDTQYF. This rearrangement joins TRBV6-2 or TRBV6-3 to TRBJ2-3; a possible D gene is TRBD1 (5 bases). Looked up from germline, CDR1 is MNHEY and CDR2 is SVGEGT. The V gene lost 4 bases and the J gene lost 1 base, with 15 bases spanning the gap. The CDR3 runs 16 residues.